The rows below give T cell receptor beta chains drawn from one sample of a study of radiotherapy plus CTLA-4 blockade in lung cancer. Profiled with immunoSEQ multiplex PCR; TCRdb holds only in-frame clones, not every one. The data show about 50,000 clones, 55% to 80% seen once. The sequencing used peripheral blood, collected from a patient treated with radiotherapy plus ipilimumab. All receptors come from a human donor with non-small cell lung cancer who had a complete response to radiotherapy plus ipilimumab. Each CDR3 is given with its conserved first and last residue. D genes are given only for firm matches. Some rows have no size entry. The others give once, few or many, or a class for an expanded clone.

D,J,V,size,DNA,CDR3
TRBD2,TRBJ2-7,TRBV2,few,TGTGCCAGCACCATAGGGAGGGTCTCCTACGAGCAGTACTTC,CASTIGRVSYEQYF
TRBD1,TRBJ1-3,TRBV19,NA,TGTGCCAGTAGCAATACTGGGACAGGGTTTTATGGAAACACCATATATTTT,CASSNTGTGFYGNTIYF
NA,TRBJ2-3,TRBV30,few,TGTGCCTGGAGCGGGATTTGGGATACGCAGTATTTT,CAWSGIWDTQYF
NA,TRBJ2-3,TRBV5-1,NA,TGCGCCAGCAGCCGCCAGGAAGATACGCAGTATTTT,CASSRQEDTQYF
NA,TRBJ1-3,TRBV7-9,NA,TGTGCCAGCAGCTTGGGTCGGAGCTCTGGAAACACCATATATTTT,CASSLGRSSGNTIYF
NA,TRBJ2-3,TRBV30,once,TGTGCCTGGAGTAGGAGAAGCTCAGATACGCAGTATTTT,CAWSRRSSDTQYF
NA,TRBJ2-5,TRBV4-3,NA,TGCGCCAGCAGCCCCGGTCGGAGAGAGACCCAGTACTTC,CASSPGRRETQYF
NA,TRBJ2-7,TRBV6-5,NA,TGTGCCAGTGGCAGCGCCGTCTACGAGCAGTACTTC,CASGSAVYEQYF
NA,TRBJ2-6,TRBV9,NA,TGTGCCAGCAGCACCCCCGGGGGCGGGAGCCTAGTGTCGGGGGCCAACGTCCTGACTTTC,CASSTPGGGSLVSGANVLTF
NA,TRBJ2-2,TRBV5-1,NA,TGCGCCAGCAGCTATCTGGCGGGGTGGACCGGGGAGCTGTTTTTT,CASSYLAGWTGELFF
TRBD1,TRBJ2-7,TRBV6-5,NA,TGTGCCAGCAGTCTGACAGGGGCTCAGGGGTCCGAGCAGTACTTC,CASSLTGAQGSEQYF
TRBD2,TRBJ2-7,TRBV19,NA,TGTGCCAGTAGCCCCGGTTGGAAGCGGGGGACCTACGAGCAGTACTTC,CASSPGWKRGTYEQYF
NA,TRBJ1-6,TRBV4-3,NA,TGCGCCAGCAGCCAAGAGGAGGGAAGTAGGGGATCACCCCTCCACTTT,CASSQEEGSRGSPLHF
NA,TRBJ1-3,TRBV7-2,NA,TGTGCCAGCAGCTTTACCGCAGGTACAACTGGAAACACCATATATTTT,CASSFTAGTTGNTIYF
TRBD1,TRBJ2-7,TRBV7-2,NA,TGTGCCAGCAGCCACGGACAGGGTCGGTACGAGCAGTACTTC,CASSHGQGRYEQYF
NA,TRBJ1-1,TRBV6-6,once,TGTGCCAGCAGTTACTCTTGGGCCATGAACACTGAAGCTTTCTTT,CASSYSWAMNTEAFF
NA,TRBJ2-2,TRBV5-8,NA,TGTGCCAGCAGGAACAGGGAGTACACCGGGGAGCTGTTTTTT,CASRNREYTGELFF
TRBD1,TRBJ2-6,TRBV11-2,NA,TGTGCCAGCAGCTTACCCAAACAGGGGCCAGGAAGTGCGGCCAACGTCCTGACTTTC,CASSLPKQGPGSAANVLTF
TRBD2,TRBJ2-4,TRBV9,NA,TGTGCCAGCAGCGTAGGAGGGGAGGGCGTCATTCAGTACTTC,CASSVGGEGVIQYF
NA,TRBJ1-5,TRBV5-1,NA,TGCGCCAGCAGCTTTTCCGAAGGGGCTCAGCCCCAGCATTTT,CASSFSEGAQPQHF
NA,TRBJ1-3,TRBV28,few,TGTGCCAGCAGTAGCCCGGGGAACACCATATATTTT,CASSSPGNTIYF
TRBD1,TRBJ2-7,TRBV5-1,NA,TGCGCCAGCAGCTTAACCGGGACAGCAACTTACGAGCAGTACTTC,CASSLTGTATYEQYF
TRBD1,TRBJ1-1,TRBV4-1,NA,TGCGCCAGCAGCCCCAAGTTGGGACAGCAAAACACTGAAGCTTTCTTT,CASSPKLGQQNTEAFF
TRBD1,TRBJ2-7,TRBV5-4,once,TGTGCCAGCAGCCTAACATCGGGACAGGGGGCCTACGAGCAGTACTTC,CASSLTSGQGAYEQYF
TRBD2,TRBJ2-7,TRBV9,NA,TGTGCCAGCAGCGCGAGGGACTATACCTACGAGCAGTACTTC,CASSARDYTYEQYF
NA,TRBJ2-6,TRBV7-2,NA,TGTGCCAGCAGCCAACAGCGGGCTGTCTCTGGGGCCAACGTCCTGACTTTC,CASSQQRAVSGANVLTF
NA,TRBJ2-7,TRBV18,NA,TGTGCCAGCTCACCACTTAGCGACTCGAGGGCCGAGCAGTACTTC,CASSPLSDSRAEQYF
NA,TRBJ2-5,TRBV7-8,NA,TGTGCCAGCAGCTTAGAGCCGGGAGTGACTGAAACCCAGTACTTC,CASSLEPGVTETQYF
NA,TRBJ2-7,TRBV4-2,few,TGTGCCAGCAGCCAAGATCTAGCGTTGGCCTACGAGCAGTACTTC,CASSQDLALAYEQYF
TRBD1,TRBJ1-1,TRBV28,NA,TGTGCCAGCAGCTCTGCCGGGACAGGTATGAACACTGAAGCTTTCTTT,CASSSAGTGMNTEAFF
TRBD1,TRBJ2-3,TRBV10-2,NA,TGCGCCAGCAGCGCTAATCAGGGGGCAGATACGCAGTATTTT,CASSANQGADTQYF
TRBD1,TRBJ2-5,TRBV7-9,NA,TGTGCCAGCAGCTTACAAGGGGGCGGAATAATGCAAGAGACCCAGTACTTC,CASSLQGGGIMQETQYF
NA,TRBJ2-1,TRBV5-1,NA,TGCGCCAGCAGCTTGGTGGCGGGGGCGCTTATCAATGAGCAGTTCTTC,CASSLVAGALINEQFF
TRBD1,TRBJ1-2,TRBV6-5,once,TGTGCCAGCAGTTACTCGGACAGGGTCTATGGCTACACCTTC,CASSYSDRVYGYTF
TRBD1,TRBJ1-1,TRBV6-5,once,TGTGCCAGCAAACGGGCGACAGGGGGAACCACTGAAGCTTTCTTT,CASKRATGGTTEAFF
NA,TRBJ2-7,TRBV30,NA,TGTGCCTGGAGTGCAACCCGGGGTAGTAGCGGACACTTC,CAWSATRGSSGHF
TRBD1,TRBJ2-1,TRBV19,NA,TGTGCCAGTAGTACCCTTGGGACAGGGGTAAATGAGCAGTTCTTC,CASSTLGTGVNEQFF
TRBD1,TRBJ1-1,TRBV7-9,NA,TGTGCTAGCTCGGACAGGGGATACACTGAAGCTTTCTTT,CASSDRGYTEAFF
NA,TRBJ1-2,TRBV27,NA,TGTGCCAGCAGTTTGTCGGGACAAAAAACTGGCTACACCTTC,CASSLSGQKTGYTF
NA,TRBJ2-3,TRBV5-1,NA,TGCGCCAGCAGCTTGGACGGGAGAAGCACAGATACGCAGTATTTT,CASSLDGRSTDTQYF
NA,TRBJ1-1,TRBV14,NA,TGTGCCAGCAGCTCCACCAGGGGCGGCGCTGAAGCTTTCTTT,CASSSTRGGAEAFF
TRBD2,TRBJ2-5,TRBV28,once,TGTGCCAGCAGACCTCGGGGTAGCGGGAGGGCCTGGGAGACCCAGTACTTC,CASRPRGSGRAWETQYF
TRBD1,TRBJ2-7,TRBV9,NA,TGTGCCAGCAGCACAGACAGGGCCTACGAGCAGTACTTC,CASSTDRAYEQYF
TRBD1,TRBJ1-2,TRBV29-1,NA,TGCAGCGTTGAAAGACAGGGTGTTGGCTACACCTTC,CSVERQGVGYTF
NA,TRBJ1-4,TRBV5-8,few,TGTGCCAGCAGCTTGTGGCAGGGAAATGAAAAACTGTTTTTT,CASSLWQGNEKLFF
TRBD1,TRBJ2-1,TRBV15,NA,TGTGCCACCCAAATCGACAGGGGGCGAGGTGGTGAGCAGTTCTTC,CATQIDRGRGGEQFF
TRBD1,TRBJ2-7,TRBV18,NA,TGTGCCAGCTCGCCCCGGGACAGGGGGCGCTCCGAGCAGTACTTC,CASSPRDRGRSEQYF
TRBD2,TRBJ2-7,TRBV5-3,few,TGTGCCAGAAGCGGAGGGTGGGAGGGGCAGGGCTCATCCGAGCAGTACTTC,CARSGGWEGQGSSEQYF
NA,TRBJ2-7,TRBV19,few,TGTGCCAGTAGTCGGGAGCCAACCTACGAGCAGTACTTC,CASSREPTYEQYF
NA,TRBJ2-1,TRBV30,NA,TGTGCCTGGAGTGTAGGGGGTTCCTACAATGAGCAGTTCTTC,CAWSVGGSYNEQFF
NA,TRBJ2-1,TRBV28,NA,TGTGCCAGCAGTTTAGTCGGCGGGATTTACGACTACAATGAGCAGTTCTTC,CASSLVGGIYDYNEQFF
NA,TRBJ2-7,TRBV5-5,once,TGTGCCAGCAGCAGCTACAGGGAGGAGCAGTACTTC,CASSSYREEQYF
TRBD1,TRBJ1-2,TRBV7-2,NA,TGTGCCAGCAGCTCATACAGGGGTAGGGGTGGCTACACCTTC,CASSSYRGRGGYTF
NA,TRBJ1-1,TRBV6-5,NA,TGTGCCAGCAGTTACCTCAGGGGCCTGAACACTGAAGCTTTCTTT,CASSYLRGLNTEAFF
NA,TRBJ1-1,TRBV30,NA,TGTGCCTGGAGTGTAGGGGTCTCCCCTCGAGCTTTCTTT,CAWSVGVSPRAFF
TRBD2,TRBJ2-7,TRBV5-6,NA,TGTGCCAGCAGCTTAGGACTAGCGGGGAACTACGAGCAGTACTTC,CASSLGLAGNYEQYF
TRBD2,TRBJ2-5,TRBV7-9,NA,TGTGCCAGCAGCCCGTGGCTAGCGGGGCCGGGAGAGACCCAGTACTTC,CASSPWLAGPGETQYF
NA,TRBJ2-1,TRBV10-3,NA,TGTGCCATCATGACAGCCACCGAGCAGTTCTTC,CAIMTATEQFF
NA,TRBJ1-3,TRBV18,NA,TGTGCCAGCTCACCACCCTCACGGGAGTCTGGAAACACCATATATTTT,CASSPPSRESGNTIYF